This T cell receptor beta chain was sequenced for a study of multiple sclerosis patients with progressive multifocal leukoencephalopathy. General study results and limits: TRBV and TRBJ usage showed no common pattern when PML developed. PML-onset expanded TRB clones were detectable before and during natalizumab therapy.

Germline CDR1 and CDR2: LNHDA and SQIVND (reference sequence). The CDR3 loop spans 15 amino acids. V shed 3 bases, J shed 2 bases, and the junction held 4 bases outside the gene matches. For this clone: The antigen remains unidentified.

Every PCR reaction included synthetic inline CDR3 controls for all V-J pairings. Profiling relied on immunoSEQ multiplex PCR, and the TCRdb table lists in-frame clones only, not all of them. This table has 20,000 to 30,000 clones, less than 95% appearing once. Time point reported: around 12 months of natalizumab therapy. Samples T1 and T2 were drawn at 6 and 12 months of therapy, respectively. This receptor was obtained from a man younger than 40 with multiple sclerosis. Specimen: PBMCs, collected from a patient treated with natalizumab. The chain combines TRBV19 with TRBJ2-5; 9 bases line up with TRBD2. CDR3 loop: CASSISGLAQETQYF. The CDR3 DNA follows: TGTGCCAGTAGTATTTCCGGACTAGCGCAAGAGACCCAGTACTTC.